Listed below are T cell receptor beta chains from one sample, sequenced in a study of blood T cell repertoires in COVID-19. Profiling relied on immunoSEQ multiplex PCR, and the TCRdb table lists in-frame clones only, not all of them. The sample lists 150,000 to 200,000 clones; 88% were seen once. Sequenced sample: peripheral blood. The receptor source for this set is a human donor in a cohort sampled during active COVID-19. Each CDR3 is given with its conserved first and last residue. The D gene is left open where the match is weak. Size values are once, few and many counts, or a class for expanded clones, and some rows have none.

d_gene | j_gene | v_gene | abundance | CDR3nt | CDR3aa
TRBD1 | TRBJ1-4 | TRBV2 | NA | TGTGCCAGCGCCGGTACAGGGGGTGAAAAACTGTTTTTT | CASAGTGGEKLFF
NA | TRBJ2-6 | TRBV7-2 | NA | TGTGCCAGCAGTGTAGGGGGCTCTGGGGCCAACGTCCTGACTTTC | CASSVGGSGANVLTF
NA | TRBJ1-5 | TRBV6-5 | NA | TGTGCCAGCACCCTAGGGAGGGGAGGTGGTCAGCCCCAGCATTTT | CASTLGRGGGQPQHF
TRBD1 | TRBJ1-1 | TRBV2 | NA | TGTGCCAGCACGCGGACAGGGGAAGGGACTGAAGCTTTCTTT | CASTRTGEGTEAFF
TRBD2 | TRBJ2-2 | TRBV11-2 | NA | TGTGCCAGCAGCTTCGGGCTAGCGGGGGGCACCGGGGAGCTGTTTTTT | CASSFGLAGGTGELFF
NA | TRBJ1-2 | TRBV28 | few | TGTGCCAGCAGTTTATTAGCGCATAACTATGGCTACACCTTC | CASSLLAHNYGYTF
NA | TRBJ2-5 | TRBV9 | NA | TGTGCCAGCAGCGTAGAAGACGGGCGGGGGCCCCAAGAGACCCAGTACTTC | CASSVEDGRGPQETQYF
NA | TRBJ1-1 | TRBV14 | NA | TGTGCCAGCAGCCAAGGTAACAGGGCATGGGCCGCTGAAGCTTTCTTT | CASSQGNRAWAAEAFF
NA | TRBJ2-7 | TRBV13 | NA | TGTGCCAGCAGCAGAGGACAGGGCGGGACTATGGACGAGCAGTACTTC | CASSRGQGGTMDEQYF
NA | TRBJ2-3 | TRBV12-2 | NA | TGTGCAAGTCGCTTATCCAGGACCCCCACTAGGGTAAGCACAGATACGCAGTATTTT | CASRLSRTPTRVSTDTQYF
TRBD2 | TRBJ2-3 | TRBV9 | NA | TGTGCCAGCAGCGTAGGGCTAGCGGGGGGGCGTAGAGATACGCAGTATTTT | CASSVGLAGGRRDTQYF
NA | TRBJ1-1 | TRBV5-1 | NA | TGCGCCAGCAGCTTAAACCCGGGGAGGAACACTGAAGCTTTCTTT | CASSLNPGRNTEAFF